These 11 T cell receptor beta chains came from one sample sequenced in a study of shared clonotypes between healthy human individuals (dated by TCRdb to about 2020). Library preparation used the immunoSEQ multiplex PCR assay. TCRdb limited this immuneACCESS table to in-frame rearrangements with V and J called. A share of clones is missing; checked studies link under half to unresolved V genes, and the rest is unexplained. The sample has approximately 480,000 clones on record, about three quarters of them singletons. The biggest ten clones account for under 15% of the sample. The sequenced material came from PBMCs. These receptors were collected from a woman between 35 and 50 years old in good health. Some clones in this sample may be carry-over from other donors' samples.

This chain uses TRBV6-1 with TRBJ1-3; D remains ambiguous. Per germline, CDR1 MNHNS and CDR2 SASEGT. V lost 2 bases, J lost 3 bases, and 5 bases lay in between. The CDR3 sequence is 13 residues long. CDR3 bases: TGTGCCAGCAGTGAATTCGATGGAAACACCATATATTTT. This gives the protein CASSEFDGNTIYF.

The V and J genes are TRBV29-1 and TRBJ1-5, with D possibly TRBD1 on 6 matching bases. Trimming left V 7 bases short and J 1 base short, with 20 bases between. The germline gives CDR1 SQVTM, CDR2 ANQGSEA. The CDR3 has 16 amino acids. The CDR3 nucleotides read TGCAGCGCCGGTGGGGGCAGTAGTTCCAGCAATCAGCCCCAGCATTTT. Protein: CSAGGGSSSSNQPQHF.

The chain carries TRBV4-3 and TRBJ2-7; 7 bases agree with TRBD1. The CDR3 spans 14 residues. V lost 5 bases to trimming and J lost 0 bases; unmatched junction nucleotides: 4. The germline V gene encodes CDR1 LGHNA and CDR2 YSLEER. CDR3 coding DNA: TGCGCCAGCAGCTTTGACAGGGCCTCCTACGAGCAGTACTTC. This gives the protein CASSFDRASYEQYF.

A remark on this clone: Other DNA sequences in this sample translate to the same CDR3. The chain joins TRBV7-8 to TRBJ1-2; 7 bases agree with TRBD1. This CDR3 is built from 14 residues. The germline CDR1 and CDR2 sequences are SGHVS and FQNEAQ. V lost 2 bases to trimming and J lost 0 bases; unmatched junction nucleotides: 0. The CDR3 DNA is TGTGCCAGCAGCTTAACAGGGGCTAACTATGGCTACACCTTC. This encodes CASSLTGANYGYTF.

The rearrangement joins TRBV2 to TRBJ1-6; 9 bases align to TRBD1. Germline CDR1 and CDR2: SNHLY and FYNNEI. V lost 6 bases to trimming and J lost 10 bases; unmatched junction nucleotides: 7. This CDR3 is 14 amino acids long. CDR3 loop: CASSGTGMGSPLHF. The CDR3 region has the DNA TGTGCCAGCAGCGGGACAGGGATGGGCTCACCCCTCCACTTT.

The chain carries TRBV14 and TRBJ2-3; 12 nucleotides align to TRBD2. CDR1 and CDR2 (germline): SGHDN, FVKESK. The CDR3 is made up of 17 amino acids. V dropped 1 base and J dropped 5; count of bases not matched to a gene: 7. The CDR3 loop reads CASSQGLAGGPQDTQYF. CDR3 in DNA: TGTGCCAGCAGCCAAGGGCTAGCGGGAGGGCCTCAAGATACGCAGTATTTT. The variable domain in full, with the rest retrieved from reference TRBV14 and TRBJ2-3, is EAGVTQFPSHSVIEKGQTVTLRCDPISGHDNLYWYRRVMGKEIKFLLHFVKESKQDESGMPNNRFLAERTGGTYSTLKVQPAELEDSGVYFCASSQGLAGGPQDTQYFGPGTRLTVL.

The rearrangement uses TRBV19 and TRBJ1-1; possible D gene TRBD1, 6 bases. The germline V gene encodes CDR1 LNHDA and CDR2 SQIVND (reference sequence). The V and J ends lost 7 bases and 1 base respectively, with 16 bases between them. This CDR3 contains 15 residues. Written as DNA, the CDR3 is TGTGCCAGTACCCCCGGGGGGGCCCGGAACACTGAAGCTTTCTTT. This encodes CASTPGGARNTEAFF.

This chain joins TRBV7-2 and TRBJ2-1; no definite D call. This CDR3 has 12 residues. Germline CDR1 is SGHTA and CDR2 is FQGNSA. The V end was cut by 1 base, the J end by 8 bases, with 6 bases between. The CDR3 region is CASSLVRDEQFF. In DNA form, the CDR3 reads TGTGCCAGCAGCTTAGTAAGGGATGAGCAGTTCTTC.

The gene calls are TRBV18 and TRBJ2-3; TRBD1 aligns across 9 bases. The ends lost 4 bases at V and 6 bases at J; junction bases unmatched: 5. This CDR3 region has 14 residues. Germline loops: CDR1 KGHSH, CDR2 LQKENI. The CDR3 sequence is CASSLPGQGDTQYF. Written as DNA, the CDR3 is TGTGCCAGCTCACTTCCGGGACAGGGCGATACGCAGTATTTT. The full variable domain, with the rest looked up from reference TRBV18 and TRBJ2-3, is NAGVMQNPRHLVRRRGQEARLRCSPMKGHSHVYWYRQLPEEGLKFMVYLQKENIIDESGMPKERFSAEFPKEGPSILRIQQVVRGDSAAYFCASSLPGQGDTQYFGPGTRLTVL.

The V and J genes are TRBV4-2 and TRBJ2-7; no clear D. Between the trimmed V and J ends, which lost 0 bases and 2 bases, there was a span of 8 bases. CDR3 size: 14 residues. Germline CDR1 reads LGHNA; CDR2 reads YNFKEQ. The DNA for the CDR3 is TGTGCCAGCAGCCAAGACGGCGGTCCCTACGAGCAGTACTTC. Translating it yields CASSQDGGPYEQYF.

The rearrangement joins TRBV29-1 to TRBJ1-3; no reliable D call. Germline V gene data show CDR1 as SQVTM and CDR2 as ANQGSEA. CDR3 length: 12 amino acids. Between the trimmed V and J ends, which lost 4 bases and 4 bases, there was a span of 8 bases. The CDR3 sequence is CSVGVSGNTIYF. In DNA, the CDR3 is TGCAGCGTTGGAGTTTCGGGAAACACCATATATTTT.